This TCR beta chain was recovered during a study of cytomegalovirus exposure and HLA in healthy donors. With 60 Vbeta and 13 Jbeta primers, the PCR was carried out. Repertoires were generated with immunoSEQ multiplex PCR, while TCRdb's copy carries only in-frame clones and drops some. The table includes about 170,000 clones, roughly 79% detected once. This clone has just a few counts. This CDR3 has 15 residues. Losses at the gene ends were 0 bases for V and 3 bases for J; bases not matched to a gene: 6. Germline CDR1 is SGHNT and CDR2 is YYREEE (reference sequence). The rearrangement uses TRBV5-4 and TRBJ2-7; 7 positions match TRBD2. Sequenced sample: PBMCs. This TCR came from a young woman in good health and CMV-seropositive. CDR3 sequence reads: CASSLAGRELYEQYF. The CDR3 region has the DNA TGTGCCAGCAGCTTGGCCGGGCGGGAGCTCTACGAGCAGTACTTC. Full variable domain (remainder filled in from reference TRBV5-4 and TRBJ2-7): ETGVTQSPTHLIKTRGQQVTLRCSSQSGHNTVSWYQQALGQGPQFIFQYYREEENGRGNFPPRFSGLQFPNYSSELNVNALELDDSALYLCASSLAGRELYEQYFGPGTRLTVT.